Listed below are T cell receptor beta chains from one sample, sequenced in a study of memory CD4+ T cells and cytomegalovirus serostatus. Using immunoSEQ multiplex PCR, the repertoire was profiled, and TCRdb retains in-frame clones only, with some absent. The sample includes about 50,000 clones, under 90% of them seen just once. Sequenced sample: memory CD4+ T cells from blood. Receptors were obtained from an adult in good health and CMV-seronegative. Each CDR3 is given with its conserved first and last residue. D genes are given only for firm matches. The size field is filled for only some rows; it gives once, few, many or a size class.

cdr3_nt,cdr3_aa,j_call,clone_size,v_call,d_call
TGTGCTAGCAGCTCCCAGGGGACCCAAGAGACCCAGTACTTC,CASSSQGTQETQYF,TRBJ2-5,NA,TRBV7-7,NA
TGTGCCAGCGGATACAATGAGCAGTTCTTC,CASGYNEQFF,TRBJ2-1,NA,TRBV11-2,NA
TGTGCCAGCAGCCTCGGGACAGGGGGAGAAAAACTGTTTTTT,CASSLGTGGEKLFF,TRBJ1-4,NA,TRBV2,TRBD1
TGTGCCAGTAGGCTCGACAGGGCGAGTAATTCACCCCTCCACTTT,CASRLDRASNSPLHF,TRBJ1-6,NA,TRBV19,TRBD1
TGTGCCAGTAGTAAGCCAGGAAACTATGGCTACACCTTC,CASSKPGNYGYTF,TRBJ1-2,NA,TRBV19,NA
TGCGCCAGCAGCCCGGGACTAGCGGGGGTGTATCAAGAGACCCAGTACTTC,CASSPGLAGVYQETQYF,TRBJ2-5,NA,TRBV5-1,TRBD2
TGCGCCAGCAGCCAGTCCAGCGGGGAGCCGGTAGAATACTTC,CASSQSSGEPVEYF,TRBJ2-7,few,TRBV4-1,TRBD2
TGTGCCAGCAGCCAAGGTGGGCAGGGGGCCGAAAAACTGTTTTTT,CASSQGGQGAEKLFF,TRBJ1-4,NA,TRBV4-2,TRBD1
TGTGCCAGCCTTTTTTCCGGGACAGGGGGGACTGAAGCTTTCTTT,CASLFSGTGGTEAFF,TRBJ1-1,once,TRBV28,TRBD1
TGTGCCAGCAGCTCAGGACAGTTGAACACTGAAGCTTTCTTT,CASSSGQLNTEAFF,TRBJ1-1,NA,TRBV7-2,NA
TGTGCCAGCAGCTTTTTGGGGCAGGGGTCCCACGAGCAGTACTTC,CASSFLGQGSHEQYF,TRBJ2-7,NA,TRBV5-6,NA
TGCGCCAGCAGCTCAGGCGTCGCGGGCCCCCTCGAGCAGTACTTC,CASSSGVAGPLEQYF,TRBJ2-7,NA,TRBV5-1,NA
TGTGCTAGCAGCTTAGGGGGAGTGGGAGATACGCAGTATTTT,CASSLGGVGDTQYF,TRBJ2-3,NA,TRBV7-7,NA
TGTGCCAGCAGCTTAACTGGGGGGCGGACTGAAGCTTTCTTT,CASSLTGGRTEAFF,TRBJ1-1,NA,TRBV11-2,NA
TGTGCCAGCAGCCGAGGGGGAATACACACTGAAGCTTTCTTT,CASSRGGIHTEAFF,TRBJ1-1,few,TRBV13,NA
TGTGCCAGCAGTCCTAGCGCAGGGGTCCAGTACTTC,CASSPSAGVQYF,TRBJ2-5,NA,TRBV7-9,NA
TGTGCCTGGAGTGTACTAGGGGCAAATGGGTCACCCCTCCACTTT,CAWSVLGANGSPLHF,TRBJ1-6,few,TRBV30,NA
TGTGCCAGCAGTGATCTCAGCAGGGGTGGCTACACCTTC,CASSDLSRGGYTF,TRBJ1-2,NA,TRBV6-1,NA
TGCGCCAGCAGCCCGGGACAGTCGTACAATGAGCAGTTCTTC,CASSPGQSYNEQFF,TRBJ2-1,NA,TRBV5-1,TRBD1
TGTGCCAATGGGCAGGGGGCGGTGTACGAGCAGTACTTC,CANGQGAVYEQYF,TRBJ2-7,NA,TRBV10-3,TRBD1
TGCGCCAGCAGCTTGGAGCGGACAGGGGTTTCCTACGAGCAGTACTTC,CASSLERTGVSYEQYF,TRBJ2-7,NA,TRBV5-1,TRBD1
TGCGCCAGCAGCTTGGTGGCTGGGAGCAATCAGCCCCAGCATTTT,CASSLVAGSNQPQHF,TRBJ1-5,NA,TRBV5-1,NA
TGTGCCACCACAGGGGGCTCGGAGACTGAAGCTTTCTTT,CATTGGSETEAFF,TRBJ1-1,NA,TRBV10-3,TRBD1
TGTGCCAGCGGAGGGACATTTGCGGGTGAAGCTTTCTTT,CASGGTFAGEAFF,TRBJ1-1,NA,TRBV2,NA
TGTGCCAGCAGTTTATTCTCGTGGGCAGGGAAAAGCACAGATACGCAGTATTTT,CASSLFSWAGKSTDTQYF,TRBJ2-3,NA,TRBV28,NA
TGTGCCAGCGCTCCTGGGACAGGGCGCCCGTCCACCGGGGAGCTGTTTTTT,CASAPGTGRPSTGELFF,TRBJ2-2,NA,TRBV27,TRBD1
TGTGCCAGTAGTCCAGAGACAGGCCGCCTAGCCAAAAACATTCAGTACTTC,CASSPETGRLAKNIQYF,TRBJ2-4,NA,TRBV19,NA
TGCAGCGTTGGTGTCCCTACCTCAGGGTCCGAAGCTTTCTTT,CSVGVPTSGSEAFF,TRBJ1-1,NA,TRBV29-1,NA
TGTGCCAGCAGACCCGGGACGGCGGCAACCTACGAGCAGTACTTC,CASRPGTAATYEQYF,TRBJ2-7,NA,TRBV2,NA
TGTGCCTGGAGCTCCCGGGGGGGACTCAATCAGCCCCAGCATTTT,CAWSSRGGLNQPQHF,TRBJ1-5,NA,TRBV30,NA
TGTGCCAGCAGTCAGCGACGTACGTACTCTGGAAACACCATATATTTT,CASSQRRTYSGNTIYF,TRBJ1-3,NA,TRBV2,NA
TGTGCCAGCAGCCCTCGACAGGGGGGGTATCAGCCCCAGCATTTT,CASSPRQGGYQPQHF,TRBJ1-5,NA,TRBV6-1,TRBD1
TGTGCCAGCAGCCCTAGAAGTTCAGCGGGGGATGGAAACACCATATATTTT,CASSPRSSAGDGNTIYF,TRBJ1-3,NA,TRBV7-8,NA
TGCAGTGCTAGCCCGGATAATGGCTACACCTTC,CSASPDNGYTF,TRBJ1-2,NA,TRBV20-1,NA
TGTGCCAGCAGCCAATATAGGGGGGGCAATCAGCCCCAGCATTTT,CASSQYRGGNQPQHF,TRBJ1-5,NA,TRBV5-8,NA
TGTGCCAGCAGCTTAAGGTTGACTAGCGGGGGGCAAGAGACCCAGTACTTC,CASSLRLTSGGQETQYF,TRBJ2-5,once,TRBV5-4,TRBD2
TGCAGTGCTACAGATCGCGGCTACACCTTC,CSATDRGYTF,TRBJ1-2,NA,TRBV20-1,NA